This TCR beta chain was documented in a study of T cells in tumors after PD-1 blockade. At the level of the study: Excluded were patients with checkpoint blockade, immunosuppressants, or radiotherapy or other anti-cancer therapy within 4 weeks.

Libraries were prepared by immunoSEQ multiplex PCR; TCRdb keeps only in-frame clonotypes and omits some of them. The profile shows approximately 60,000 clones, around two thirds of them singletons. Input was 616 ng to 6,004 ng of genomic DNA from tumor or blood. V trimming: 3 bases; J trimming: 6 bases; junction bases outside the gene matches: 8. The CDR3 spans 16 residues. CDR1 and CDR2 from the germline V gene are SGHNT and YYREEE (reference sequence). This clone appeared a single time. The receptor was derived from a human donor with basal cell carcinoma. The chain uses TRBV5-4 and TRBJ2-2; TRBD2 aligns across 10 bases. Material: PBMCs, obtained after anti-PD-1 treatment. The CDR3 nucleotides are TGTGCCAGCAGCTCAAGCGGGGGGGCCTTCGCCGGGGAGCTGTTTTTT. This translates into CASSSSGGAFAGELFF.